This TCR beta chain was obtained from a study of T cell repertoires in cytomegalovirus infection. About the study: Based on public TCR beta signatures, there were indications of CMV infection and of a matching HLA type.

TCRdb analysed the reads with MiXCR anew, one entry per CDR3 protein. The sample records 570,000 or so distinct CDR3 sequences, almost 40% being singletons. The V end was cut by 2 bases, the J end by 11 bases, with 9 bases between. CDR1 is SGHDT, CDR2 YYEEEE, per germline. The CDR3 length is 11 residues. Points on this clonotype: Its antigen is currently unknown.

The sample here was cultured PBMCs, taken from culture after CMV antigen stimulation. The chain recombines TRBV5-6 with TRBJ2-3, with D possibly TRBD2 on 5 matching bases. This TCR derives from a human donor in good health (CMV status not recorded). Some clones in this sample may be carry-over from other donors' samples. The CDR3 protein is CASSFLAQQYF. Here the CDR3 DNA reads TGTGCCAGCAGCTTTCTAGCACAGCAGTATTTT.